This T cell receptor beta chain originates from a study of neurological immune-mediated disorders. TCRdb recomputed calls from the 5' RACE reads with MiXCR, one row per CDR3 protein. The sample carries about 50,000 distinct CDR3 sequences, approximately 15% recorded once. This clonotype showed up many times. The CDR3 has 13 amino acids. CDR1 KGHDR and CDR2 SFDVKD come from the germline V gene. Trimming pared 2 bases from V and 0 bases from J, leaving 3 bases between. The sequence was obtained from a man aged 60-69 years in good health. This chain joins TRBV24-1 and TRBJ2-5; D gene ambiguous. Sequenced sample: PBMCs. The CDR3 loop reads CATSDSYQETQYF. In DNA form, the CDR3 reads TGTGCCACCAGTGATTCGTACCAAGAGACCCAGTACTTC.